Sequencing of this TCR beta chain was carried out in a study of CD8+ T cells in alopecia areata. CDR3 size: 13 residues. The germline gives CDR1 SGHRS, CDR2 YFSETQ. V lost 5 bases and J lost 0, with 6 bases in between. Once RNA had been extracted, it was reverse transcribed into cDNA to act as the sequencing template. The repertoire was sequenced with immunoSEQ multiplex PCR; TCRdb's copy has only in-frame clones and lacks some. The table lists 150,000 to 200,000 clones, less than 70% of them singletons. The treatment denotes: oral pan-JAK inhibitor, 5-10 mg twice daily. Obtained from alopecia areata patients were lesional scalp punch biopsies along with peripheral blood. Whole-study findings and limits: Scalp data also include sequences from resident alphabeta T cells of normal skin. Expanded CD8+ clones among the top 100, and scalp clonality, were significantly decreased by tofacitinib. Amid tofacitinib therapy, many expanded lesional clones stayed present in scalp and blood.

Concerning this clone: Its antigen is currently unknown.

The chain links TRBV5-1 to TRBJ1-5; D is ambiguous. This TCR derives from a human donor with alopecia areata. This material consisted of CD4+ T cells sorted from blood, taken at approximately week 49, from a patient treated with tofacitinib. The CDR3 loop is CASRGNSNQPQHF. The CDR3 DNA sequence: TGCGCCAGCAGGGGAAATAGCAATCAGCCCCAGCATTTT.